The 17 T cell receptor beta chains given below trace back to one sample, sequenced in a study of identical twins. TCRdb re-analysed the 5' RACE reads in MiXCR, keeping a single row per CDR3 protein. The sample consists of approximately 600,000 distinct CDR3 sequences, 9.5% to 10% of them appearing once. The same sample was also studied in work on yellow fever vaccine responses in identical twins.

Input material: PBMCs. All receptors come from a woman aged 18-30 years in good health.

This rearrangement joins TRBV11-2 to TRBJ1-1; no reliable D call. Germline V CDR1 and CDR2: SGHAT, FQNNGV. The V end lost 0 bases, the J end lost 0 bases, and 5 bases lay between the germline ends. The CDR3 contains 14 residues. The CDR3 sequence: CASSLDSMNTEAFF. The CDR3 DNA sequence: TGTGCCAGCAGCTTAGACAGTATGAACACTGAAGCTTTCTTT.

This clonotype was recorded at least ten times. This chain links TRBV15 with TRBJ2-3, with D perhaps matching TRBD2 (5 bases). CDR1 and CDR2 from the germline V gene are LNHNV and YYDKDF (reference sequence). Trimming took 8 bases from V and 4 from J, leaving 16 bases between them. The CDR3 contains 14 residues. The CDR3 region has the DNA TGTGCCACCTTATTATTAGCGCGGCCAGATACGCAGTATTTT. Translating it yields CATLLLARPDTQYF.

This clonotype was counted at least ten times. The J gene is TRBJ1-2, the V gene TRBV20-1; no clear D gene. V gave up 0 bases and J gave up 3 bases, with 8 bases separating them. Germline V gene data show CDR1 as DFQATT and CDR2 as SNEGSKA (reference sequence). The CDR3 consists of 13 residues. This CDR3 reads CSARDRADYGYTF. CDR3 nucleotide sequence: TGCAGTGCTAGAGATCGGGCAGACTATGGCTACACCTTC.

This clonotype has at least ten counts. The V gene is TRBV28, the J gene TRBJ2-1, with TRBD2 matching 10 bases. The CDR3 is 16 residues long. The V and J ends lost 7 bases and 4 bases, in that order; junction bases with no gene match: 10. Germline assignment: CDR1 MDHEN and CDR2 SYDVKM. CDR3 amino acids: CASTGASGRGYNEQFF. DNA for the CDR3: TGTGCCAGCACTGGGGCTAGCGGGAGAGGTTACAATGAGCAGTTCTTC.

This clonotype was found many times. This chain uses TRBV11-2 with TRBJ2-7, with 7 bases aligning to TRBD1. This CDR3 region has 17 residues. With 1 base clipped from V and 0 bases from J, the junction kept 9 bases outside the gene matches. Germline V gene sequence: CDR1 SGHAT, CDR2 FQNNGV. CDR3 coding DNA: TGTGCCAGCAGCTTAGTAGGGGGACAGTACCCCTCCTACGAGCAGTACTTC. The encoded protein is CASSLVGGQYPSYEQYF.

This chain links TRBV5-6 with TRBJ2-1; 11 bases map to TRBD2. The CDR3 covers 14 residues. Trimming at V came to 4 bases and at J to 8 bases, leaving 5 bases not matched to a gene. CDR1 and CDR2 from the germline V gene are SGHDT and YYEEEE. The CDR3 spells CASSRALAGDEQFF. The CDR3 nucleotides read TGTGCCAGCAGCAGAGCACTAGCGGGGGATGAGCAGTTCTTC.

The chain employs TRBV5-1 and TRBJ2-2; D is ambiguous. V dropped 0 bases and J dropped 4 bases, with 13 bases sitting between them. The CDR3 is 16 amino acids. CDR1 and CDR2 (germline): SGHRS, YFSETQ. DNA of the CDR3: TGCGCCAGCAGCTTGGATGGCAGCTTGCCCACCGGGGAGCTGTTTTTT. Amino acids: CASSLDGSLPTGELFF.

This clonotype came up a few times. The V and J genes are TRBV6-2 or TRBV6-3 and TRBJ2-7, with 9 bases that match TRBD1. Germline values: CDR1 MNHEY, CDR2 SVGEGT. The ends lost 8 bases at V and 6 bases at J; junction bases unmatched: 11. The CDR3 runs to 14 residues. The CDR3 DNA is TGTGCCAGCCGACCCCGGGACAGGGTGATCGAGCAGTACTTC. Translating it yields CASRPRDRVIEQYF.

J is TRBJ2-5 and V is TRBV2, with TRBD2 matching 9 bases. The CDR3 sequence is 15 residues long. Trimming took 2 bases from V and 1 from J; bases not matched to a gene: 2. CDR1 is SNHLY, CDR2 FYNNEI, per germline. Written as DNA, the CDR3 is TGTGCCAGCAGTGAATGGACTAGCGTCCAAGAGACCCAGTACTTC. Translating it yields CASSEWTSVQETQYF.

This clonotype has only a few counts. The chain combines TRBV27 with TRBJ2-7; 10 bases are shared with TRBD1. J gave up 3 bases and V 8 bases, and 4 bases lay outside the gene matches. Germline values: CDR1 MNHEY, CDR2 SMNVEV (reference sequence). The CDR3 consists of 13 residues. The CDR3 protein is CASGGQGHYEQYF. The CDR3 nucleotides are TGTGCCAGCGGGGGACAGGGGCACTACGAGCAGTACTTC.

The chain is built from TRBV7-2 and TRBJ2-3, with D unresolved. The V end lost 4 bases, the J end lost 2 bases, and 13 bases lay between the germline ends. The CDR3 extends over 15 amino acids. In germline, CDR1 is SGHTA, CDR2 FQGNSA. The CDR3 region is CASSSKDRATDTQYF. Here the CDR3 DNA reads TGTGCCAGCAGCTCCAAGGACCGTGCCACAGATACGCAGTATTTT.

This clonotype was observed a handful of times. The rearrangement links TRBV11-2 to TRBJ2-1; 13 positions agree with TRBD2. The V segment lost 5 bases and the J segment 8 bases; nucleotides outside the gene matches: 6. The germline V gene has CDR1 SGHAT and CDR2 FQNNGV. This CDR3 has 15 amino acids. The chain's CDR3 is CASSKTSGRTDEQFF. CDR3 sequence (DNA): TGTGCCAGCAGCAAGACTAGCGGGAGGACCGATGAGCAGTTCTTC. The full variable domain, its missing parts supplied by reference TRBV11-2 and TRBJ2-1, is EAGVAQSPRYKIIEKRQSVAFWCNPISGHATLYWYQQILGQGPKLLIQFQNNGVVDDSQLPKDRFSAERLKGVDSTLKIQPAKLEDSAVYLCASSKTSGRTDEQFFGPGTRLTVL.

This clonotype occurred a few times. This rearrangement joins TRBV20-1 to TRBJ1-1; tentative D call: TRBD1 (6 bases). The ends were cut back, 0 bases at V and 7 bases at J, with 15 bases in the middle. The CDR3 runs 14 residues. Germline loops: CDR1 DFQATT, CDR2 SNEGSKA (reference sequence). The CDR3 bases are TGCAGTGCTAGAGATGGAGGGGGGGTTGTTGAAGCTTTCTTT. Protein sequence: CSARDGGGVVEAFF.

This clonotype was detected only a few times. This chain links TRBV27 with TRBJ2-1, with D possibly matching TRBD2 (5 bases). Germline CDR1 MNHEY, CDR2 SMNVEV (reference sequence). The CDR3 sequence is 14 residues long. Trimming cost V 2 bases and J 7 bases, with 12 bases left between them. CDR3 residues: CASSLDRELNEQFF. Here the CDR3 DNA reads TGTGCCAGCAGTTTAGATAGGGAGCTAAATGAGCAGTTCTTC.

In this sample, this clonotype turned up many times. The chain carries TRBV20-1 and TRBJ2-5, with a weak D call TRBD2 (5 bases). CDR3 length: 14 amino acids. Trimming took off 4 bases at V and 4 bases at J, with 16 bases between the two ends. Germline V CDR1 and CDR2: DFQATT, SNEGSKA (reference sequence). CDR3 coding DNA: TGCAGTGCTACCGACGGCACTAGATTAGAGACCCAGTACTTC. Its translation is CSATDGTRLETQYF.

The rearrangement links TRBV12-3 or TRBV12-4 to TRBJ1-4, with TRBD1 as a possible D gene (5 bases). Trimming shortened V by 6 bases and J by 8 bases, and 19 bases separated the two germline ends. The CDR3 covers 15 residues. The CDR3 sequence is CASSPSWGSSEKLFF. For the CDR3, the DNA is TGTGCCAGCAGCCCGTCGTGGGGGAGTAGCGAAAAACTGTTTTTT.

V is TRBV2 and J is TRBJ2-3, with D hard to call. Trimming took 3 bases from V and 5 from J, leaving 6 bases between them. The CDR3 is 12 amino acids. Germline values: CDR1 SNHLY, CDR2 FYNNEI. The CDR3: CASSDGGDTQYF. Written as DNA, the CDR3 is TGTGCCAGCAGTGATGGTGGAGATACGCAGTATTTT.